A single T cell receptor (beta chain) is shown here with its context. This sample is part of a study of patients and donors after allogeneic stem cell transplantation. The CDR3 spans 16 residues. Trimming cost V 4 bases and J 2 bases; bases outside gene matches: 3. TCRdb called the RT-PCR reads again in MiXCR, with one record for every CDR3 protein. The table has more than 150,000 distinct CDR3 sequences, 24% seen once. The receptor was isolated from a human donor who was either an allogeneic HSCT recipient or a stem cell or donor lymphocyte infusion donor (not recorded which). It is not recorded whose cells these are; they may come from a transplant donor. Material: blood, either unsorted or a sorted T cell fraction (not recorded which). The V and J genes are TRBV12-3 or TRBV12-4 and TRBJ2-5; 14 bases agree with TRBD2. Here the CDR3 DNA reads TGTGCCAGCAGTTCCGGGACTAGCGGGAGACAAGAGACCCAGTACTTC. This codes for CASSSGTSGRQETQYF.